The 11 T cell receptor beta chains below come from one sample, sequenced in a study of long-term antiretroviral therapy in people with HIV. At survey level, the immunoSEQ assay was run in its v3.0 version. Repertoires were generated with immunoSEQ multiplex PCR, while TCRdb's copy carries only in-frame clones and drops some. Of tens of thousands of clones in the sample, 85% to 90% were seen once. Sequencing used unsorted PBMCs, obtained 1.8 years before starting antiretroviral therapy. The source is a woman younger than 45 with HIV.

The V call is TRBV15, the J call TRBJ1-2, with D possibly TRBD1 on 5 matching bases. The CDR3 runs to 15 residues. From germline, CDR1 is LNHNV and CDR2 YYDKDF (reference sequence). Deletions cut 0 bases from V and 8 bases from J, with 16 bases between. The CDR3, as DNA: TGTGCCACCAGCAGAGATCAGGCACGTAGGGGCGGCTACACCTTC. It yields the protein CATSRDQARRGGYTF.

The chain joins TRBV15 to TRBJ1-2; a weak D match, TRBD1 (6 bases). Germline CDR1 is LNHNV and CDR2 is YYDKDF (reference sequence). The V end lost 1 base, the J end lost 8 bases, and 14 bases lay between the germline ends. This CDR3 region has 14 residues. The CDR3 region has the DNA TGTGCCACCAGCAGAGTCACAGGGTTAGGCGGCTACACCTTC. Protein product: CATSRVTGLGGYTF.

The rearrangement uses TRBV30 and TRBJ2-6, with D uncertain. CDR1 and CDR2 from the germline V gene are GTSNPN and SVGIG (reference sequence). The CDR3 is 15 amino acids. V was trimmed by 3 bases and J by 1 base, leaving 10 bases between them. CDR3 DNA sequence: TGTGCCTGGAGGAACGCAGGTTCTGGGGCCAACGTCCTGACTTTC. Translation gives CAWRNAGSGANVLTF.

V and J are TRBV21-1 and TRBJ2-7; the table's D call, TRBD1, was not checked against the DNA. TRBV21-1 counts as a pseudogene. The CDR3 is made up of 16 amino acids. The CDR3: CASSKARDSATYEQYV. Written as DNA, the CDR3 is TGTGCCAGCAGCAAAGCGCGTGACAGCGCGACCTACGAGCAGTACGTC.

The CDR3 region has the DNA TGTGCCAGCAGCGACGACAGGGGTGACATTCAGTACTTC. Amino acid sequence: CASSDDRGDIQYF. The genes are TRBV7-2 and TRBJ2-4; 8 bases agree with TRBD1. V lost 5 bases and J lost 8; bases outside the gene matches: 5. The CDR3 has 13 amino acids. Germline CDR1 and CDR2: SGHTA and FQGNSA.

The chain couples TRBV10-3 to TRBJ2-7; 9 nucleotides agree with TRBD1. J lost 3 bases, V lost 3 bases, and 9 bases had no gene match. CDR1 and CDR2 from the germline V gene are ENHRY and SYGVKD. This CDR3 spans 16 amino acids. The CDR3 reads CAISDPTGGGSYEQYF. DNA of the CDR3: TGTGCCATCAGTGACCCTACAGGGGGCGGGAGCTACGAGCAGTACTTC.

The chain carries TRBV5-1 and TRBJ1-1, with 7 nucleotides matching TRBD1. This CDR3 contains 18 residues. V was pared by 4 bases and J by 7 bases, with 22 bases of the junction left unmatched. Germline V CDR1 and CDR2: SGHRS, YFSETQ. The CDR3 DNA reads TGCGCCAGCAGCCCCAATAGCAGACAGGGCCAGGGTGTAGGTGAAGCTTTCTTT. Amino acid sequence: CASSPNSRQGQGVGEAFF. Complete variable domain (other parts from reference TRBV5-1 and TRBJ1-1): KAGVTQTPRYLIKTRGQQVTLSCSPISGHRSVSWYQQTPGQGLQFLFEYFSETQRNKGNFPGRFSGRQFSNSRSEMNVSTLELGDSALYLCASSPNSRQGQGVGEAFFGQGTRLTVV.

The V call is TRBV6-5, the J call TRBJ1-1; 7 bases map to TRBD1. The CDR3 spans 14 residues. The germline V gene encodes CDR1 MNHEY and CDR2 SVGAGI. The V segment lost 5 bases and the J segment 6 bases; nucleotides outside the gene matches: 9. In nucleotides, the CDR3 is TGTGCCAGCAGTCTCCTCCAGGGGGGCTCTGAAGCTTTCTTT. Its translation: CASSLLQGGSEAFF.

V usage is TRBV27 and J usage is TRBJ2-2; no reliable D call. The CDR3 covers 11 residues. Germline V gives CDR1 MNHEY, CDR2 SMNVEV (reference sequence). Trimming left V 5 bases short and J 7 bases short, with 5 bases between. This CDR3 is CASSSGGELFF. The CDR3 region has the DNA TGTGCCAGCAGTAGTGGCGGGGAGCTGTTTTTT.

This clone appeared a single time. V is TRBV29-1 and J is TRBJ2-2, with TRBD2 matching over 7 bases. With 3 bases clipped from V and 2 bases from J, the junction kept 3 bases outside the gene matches. The CDR3 is made up of 14 amino acids. Germline V gives CDR1 SQVTM, CDR2 ANQGSEA. The CDR3 nucleotides read TGCAGCGTTGAGGGGGGGGGAAACACCGGGGAGCTGTTTTTT. As protein: CSVEGGGNTGELFF.

The rearrangement links TRBV10-2 to TRBJ1-4; 9 bases fit TRBD1. From germline, CDR1 is WSHSY and CDR2 SAAADI. The CDR3 has 16 amino acids. Trimming removed 3 bases from V and 5 bases from J; junction bases left unmatched: 7. The CDR3 loop reads CASSDQAGTGNEKLFF. CDR3 in DNA: TGCGCCAGCAGTGATCAAGCCGGGACAGGGAATGAAAAACTGTTTTTT.